The clone carrying this T cell receptor (beta chain) occurred many times. The antigen is not known. As handled by the study authors: Clinicopathological groups differed in CDR3, with these differences serving to build a distant-metastasis classifier for papillary thyroid cancer. Using MiXCR, TCRdb reanalyzed the PCR reads. Clone size and V and J calls follow TCRdb, not the original study. The sample holds 6,000 to 8,500 clones, over 2.5% seen once. J lost 10 bases, V lost 6 bases, and 7 bases had no gene match. The CDR3 is made up of 14 amino acids. Germline-derived CDR1 and CDR2 are MGHDK and SYGVNS. Thyroid surgery took place with no prior treatment in any patient. The data belong to a study of metastatic and nonmetastatic thyroid tumors. Study-level results: Malignant tumors reportedly showed significantly higher TCR beta diversity than benign nodules in both blood and tumor.

This sequence originates from a female donor with papillary thyroid cancer or a benign thyroid nodule (not recorded which). Some clones in this sample may be carry-over from other donors' samples. Sequenced material: tumor tissue. The genes are TRBV25-1 and TRBJ2-1; 12 nucleotides line up with TRBD2. The CDR3 spells CASSLSGTSGEQFF. The CDR3 DNA follows: TGTGCCAGCAGCCTATCCGGGACTAGCGGGGAGCAGTTCTTC.